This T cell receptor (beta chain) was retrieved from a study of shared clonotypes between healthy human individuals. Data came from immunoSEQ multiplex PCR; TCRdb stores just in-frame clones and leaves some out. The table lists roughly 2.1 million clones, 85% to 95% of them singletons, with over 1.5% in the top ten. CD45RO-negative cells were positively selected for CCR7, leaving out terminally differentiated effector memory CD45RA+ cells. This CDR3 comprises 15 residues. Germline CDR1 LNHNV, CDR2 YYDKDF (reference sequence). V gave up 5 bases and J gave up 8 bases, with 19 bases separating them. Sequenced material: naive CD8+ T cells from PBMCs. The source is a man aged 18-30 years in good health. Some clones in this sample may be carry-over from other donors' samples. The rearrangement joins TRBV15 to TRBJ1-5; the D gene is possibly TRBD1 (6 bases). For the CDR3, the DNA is TGTGCCACCAGCCCCGGGGGAACAGGGTATGAGCCCCAGCATTTT. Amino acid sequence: CATSPGGTGYEPQHF.